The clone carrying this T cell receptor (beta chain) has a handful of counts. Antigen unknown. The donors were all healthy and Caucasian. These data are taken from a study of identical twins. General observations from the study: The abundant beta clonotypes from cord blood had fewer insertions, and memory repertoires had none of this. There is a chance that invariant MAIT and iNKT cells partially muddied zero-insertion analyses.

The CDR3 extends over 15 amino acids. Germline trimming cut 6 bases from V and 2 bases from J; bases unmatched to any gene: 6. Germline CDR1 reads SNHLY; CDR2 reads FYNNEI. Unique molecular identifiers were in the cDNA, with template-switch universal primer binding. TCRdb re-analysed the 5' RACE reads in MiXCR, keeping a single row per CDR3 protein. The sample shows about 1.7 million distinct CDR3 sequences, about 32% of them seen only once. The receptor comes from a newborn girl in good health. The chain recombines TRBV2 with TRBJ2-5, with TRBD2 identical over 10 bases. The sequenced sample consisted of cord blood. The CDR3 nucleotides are TGTGCCAGCAGGAGACTAGCGGGTTCACAAGAGACCCAGTACTTC. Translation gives CASRRLAGSQETQYF.